Each of the 8 T cell receptor beta chains below was sequenced from the same sample in a study of monozygotic twins with inflammatory bowel disease (dated by TCRdb to 2018 to 2020). The receptor library was made with 5' RACE. Sequenced on an Illumina HiSeq 2500. Each CDR3 protein sequence appears as one entry after TCRdb reprocessed the reads, and no DNA is included. The table for this sample shows some 89,000 distinct CDR3 sequences. Clones ranked in the top ten supply roughly 7% of the sample. What was sequenced was blood. These receptors were obtained from a human donor with ulcerative colitis or Crohn's disease, or a healthy co-twin of an affected twin (not recorded which).

This chain joins TRBV7-2 and TRBJ1-1; the D call from TCRdb, TRBD1, cannot be confirmed without DNA. The CDR3 is 15 residues long. CDR1 is SGHTA, CDR2 FQGNSA, per germline. CDR3 region: CASSLRPGVNTEAFF.

This rearrangement joins TRBV7-2 to TRBJ1-2. CDR1 and CDR2 (germline): SGHTA, FQGNSA. The CDR3 runs 16 residues. CDR3 loop: CASSLIGRPTSYGYTF.

The J gene is TRBJ2-1, the V gene TRBV5-1; there is no DNA to check the TCRdb D call of TRBD1. Germline V gives CDR1 SGHRS, CDR2 YFSETQ. The CDR3 runs 15 residues. CDR3 sequence reads: CASSIGQGGYNEQFF.

This chain links TRBV19 with TRBJ2-1; TCRdb proposes TRBD1, but this gene call is untestable without DNA. CDR1 LNHDA and CDR2 SQIVND come from the germline V gene (reference sequence). The CDR3 contains 16 residues. CDR3 amino acids: CASSPWTGRGGNEQFF.

This chain links TRBV4-1 with TRBJ2-5; TCRdb returns TRBD1, unconfirmable since there is no DNA. Per germline, CDR1 MGHRA and CDR2 YSYEKL. This CDR3 contains 16 residues. CDR3 region: CASSLLGGGKQETQYF.

The CDR3 region is CASSKGAGGRSPLHF. V gene TRBV18 combines with J gene TRBJ1-6; TCRdb names TRBD1, which stays unverified in the absence of DNA. Germline CDR1 reads KGHSH; CDR2 reads LQKENI. The CDR3 is 15 residues long.

CDR3 residues: CASSYRASNQPQHF. The chain has TRBV12-3 or TRBV12-4 and TRBJ1-5. This CDR3 is 14 amino acids long.

The chain combines TRBV5-1 with TRBJ2-2; TCRdb's D call, TRBD2, is unchecked because there is no DNA. Germline-derived CDR1 and CDR2 are SGHRS and YFSETQ. The CDR3 has 14 amino acids. This CDR3 reads CASSWDRENGELFF.